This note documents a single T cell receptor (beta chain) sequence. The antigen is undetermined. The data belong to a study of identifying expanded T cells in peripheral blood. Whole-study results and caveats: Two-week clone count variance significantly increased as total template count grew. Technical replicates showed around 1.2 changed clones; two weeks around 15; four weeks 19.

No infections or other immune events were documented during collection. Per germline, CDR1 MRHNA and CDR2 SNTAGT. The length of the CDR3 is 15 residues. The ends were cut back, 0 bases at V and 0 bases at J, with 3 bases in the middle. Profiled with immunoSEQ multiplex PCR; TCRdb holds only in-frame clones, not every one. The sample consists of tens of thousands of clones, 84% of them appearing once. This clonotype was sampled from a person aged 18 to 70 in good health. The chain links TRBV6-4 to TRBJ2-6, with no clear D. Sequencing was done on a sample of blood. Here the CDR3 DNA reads TGTGCCAGCAGTGACTCACACTCTGGGGCCAACGTCCTGACTTTC. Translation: CASSDSHSGANVLTF.